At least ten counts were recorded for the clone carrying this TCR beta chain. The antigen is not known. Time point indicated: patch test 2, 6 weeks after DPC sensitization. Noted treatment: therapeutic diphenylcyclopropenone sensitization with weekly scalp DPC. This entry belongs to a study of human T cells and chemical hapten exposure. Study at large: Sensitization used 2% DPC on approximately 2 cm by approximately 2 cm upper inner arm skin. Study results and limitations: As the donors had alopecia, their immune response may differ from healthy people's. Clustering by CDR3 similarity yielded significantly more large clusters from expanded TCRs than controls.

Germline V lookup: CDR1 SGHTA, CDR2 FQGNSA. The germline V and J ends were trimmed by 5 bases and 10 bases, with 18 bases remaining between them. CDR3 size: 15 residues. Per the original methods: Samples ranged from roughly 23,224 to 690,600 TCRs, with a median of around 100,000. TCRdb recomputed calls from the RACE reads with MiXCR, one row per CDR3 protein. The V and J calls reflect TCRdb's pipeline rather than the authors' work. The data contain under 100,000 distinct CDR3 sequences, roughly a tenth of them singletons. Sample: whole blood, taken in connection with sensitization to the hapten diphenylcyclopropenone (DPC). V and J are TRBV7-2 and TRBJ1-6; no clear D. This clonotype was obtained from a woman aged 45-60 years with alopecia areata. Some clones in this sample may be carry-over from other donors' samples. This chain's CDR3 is CASSESRLGGSPLHF. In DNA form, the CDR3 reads TGTGCCAGCAGCGAAAGTAGACTGGGAGGGTCACCCCTCCACTTT. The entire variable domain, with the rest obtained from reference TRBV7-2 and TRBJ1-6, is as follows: GAGVSQSPSNKVTEKGKDVELRCDPISGHTALYWYRQSLGQGLEFLIYFQGNSAPDKSGLPSDRFSAERTGGSVSTLTIQRTQQEDSAVYLCASSESRLGGSPLHFGNGTRLTVT.